These T cell receptor beta chains were read from a single sample in a study of OX40 agonist ivuxolimab in advanced cancers. Assay used: immunoSEQ multiplex PCR; TCRdb lists only in-frame clones, some missing. The table includes about 58,000 clones, approximately 91% detected once. The starting material was CD4+ or CD8+ T cells sorted from blood, obtained in a trial of the OX40 agonist ivuxolimab. The source is an adult with an advanced solid tumor such as melanoma, head and neck, liver or kidney cancer. Each CDR3 is given with its conserved first and last residue. The D gene is left open where the match is weak. Clone sizes are given selectively: once, few, many, or a class where the clone is expanded.

v_call,d_call,j_call,clone_size,cdr3_nt,cdr3_aa
TRBV7-2,TRBD2,TRBJ2-5,.,TGTGCCAGCAGCTCAGGGGTGGTAGCGGGACCCGGGGGGACCCAGTACTTC,CASSSGVVAGPGGTQYF
TRBV4-1,.,TRBJ2-1,.,TGCGCCAGCAGCCTTGGGGCCCTAGCACCCTACAATGAGCAGTTCTTC,CASSLGALAPYNEQFF
TRBV7-9,TRBD1,TRBJ2-7,.,TGTGCCAGCAGCCCTCCGGGACAGGGCGCGAGGGGGGTTTGGGTACAGCAGTACTTC,CASSPPGQGARGVWVQQYF
TRBV7-9,.,TRBJ1-3,.,TGTGCCAGCAGCTCCCCTATTTCTCCTGACTCTGGAAACACCATATATTTT,CASSSPISPDSGNTIYF
TRBV29-1,.,TRBJ1-3,.,TGCAGCGTTGAACGAGGGAATGGAAACACCATATATTTT,CSVERGNGNTIYF
TRBV11-2,TRBD2,TRBJ2-1,.,TGTGCCAGCAGCTGGACAGGACTAGCGGGAGGTCATGAGCAGTTCTTC,CASSWTGLAGGHEQFF
TRBV2,.,TRBJ1-2,.,TGTGCCAGCAGTGTTTCCGTATCGCAGGGAAAGAGAAGCTACACCTTC,CASSVSVSQGKRSYTF
TRBV5-5,.,TRBJ2-3,once,TGTGCCAGCAGCCATCCTAGCACAGATACGCAGTATTTT,CASSHPSTDTQYF
TRBV5-6,.,TRBJ1-5,.,TGTGCCAGCAGCCTCTCAGGGTTAAATCAGCCCCAGCATTTT,CASSLSGLNQPQHF
TRBV5-1,.,TRBJ2-7,.,TGCGCCAGCAGCTTGGTCTTGGGCCACGAGCAGTACTTC,CASSLVLGHEQYF
TRBV28,TRBD1,TRBJ2-3,once,TGTGCCAGCAGCGGAACCATCTCAGGGGGTAGGGGAACAGATACGCAGTATTTT,CASSGTISGGRGTDTQYF
TRBV7-9,.,TRBJ2-5,.,TGTGCCAGCAGCTCATCACCGGGACAAGAGACCCAGTACTTC,CASSSSPGQETQYF
TRBV5-1,.,TRBJ1-1,.,TGCGCCAGCAGCCCCGCCGCAGCAGTGAACACTGAAGCTTTCTTT,CASSPAAAVNTEAFF
TRBV29-1,TRBD2,TRBJ2-1,.,TGCAGCGTTAAAGTAGCGGGAGCCTACAATGAGCAGTTCTTC,CSVKVAGAYNEQFF
TRBV16,.,TRBJ2-3,.,TGTGCCAGCAGCCAACCAGGGTCAGATACGCAGTATTTT,CASSQPGSDTQYF
TRBV28,TRBD1,TRBJ2-7,.,TGTGCCAGCAGGACAGGGGGCTTCTACGAGCAGTACTTC,CASRTGGFYEQYF
TRBV5-1,.,TRBJ2-3,.,TGCGCCAGCAGCTTGCAGACAGCTAGCACAGATACGCAGTATTTT,CASSLQTASTDTQYF
TRBV12-5,TRBD2,TRBJ2-5,.,TGTGCTAGTGGTTCTAGCGGGAGCGGTGAGACCCAGTACTTC,CASGSSGSGETQYF
TRBV2,TRBD2,TRBJ2-5,.,TGTGCCAGCAGGCCGGGACTAGCTCCCCGGGAGACCCAGTACTTC,CASRPGLAPRETQYF
TRBV6-5,TRBD2,TRBJ2-1,.,TGTGCCAGCAGAGGACTAGCGAACGAGGGTGAGCAGTTCTTC,CASRGLANEGEQFF
TRBV7-2,TRBD1,TRBJ2-3,.,TGTGCCAGCAGCAGCGACAGGGTTAGGGCAGATACGCAGTATTTT,CASSSDRVRADTQYF
TRBV5-4,.,TRBJ1-4,.,TGTGCCAGCAGCTTGGGAGTTAATGAAAAACTGTTTTTT,CASSLGVNEKLFF
TRBV2,.,TRBJ2-6,.,TGTGCCAGCCTTAGGAGACGACCCAGCTCTGGGGCCAACGTCCTGACTTTC,CASLRRRPSSGANVLTF
TRBV4-2,TRBD2,TRBJ2-5,.,TGTGCCAGCAGCCAAGGGTCTAGCGGGAGTATAGAGACCCAGTACTTC,CASSQGSSGSIETQYF
TRBV7-2,.,TRBJ2-7,.,TGTGCCAGCAGCGTAAGGGACGACATTTACGAGCAGTACTTC,CASSVRDDIYEQYF
TRBV19,.,TRBJ1-5,.,TGTGCCAGTAGTCTCGAGGACAGAAGACATCAGCCCCAGCATTTT,CASSLEDRRHQPQHF